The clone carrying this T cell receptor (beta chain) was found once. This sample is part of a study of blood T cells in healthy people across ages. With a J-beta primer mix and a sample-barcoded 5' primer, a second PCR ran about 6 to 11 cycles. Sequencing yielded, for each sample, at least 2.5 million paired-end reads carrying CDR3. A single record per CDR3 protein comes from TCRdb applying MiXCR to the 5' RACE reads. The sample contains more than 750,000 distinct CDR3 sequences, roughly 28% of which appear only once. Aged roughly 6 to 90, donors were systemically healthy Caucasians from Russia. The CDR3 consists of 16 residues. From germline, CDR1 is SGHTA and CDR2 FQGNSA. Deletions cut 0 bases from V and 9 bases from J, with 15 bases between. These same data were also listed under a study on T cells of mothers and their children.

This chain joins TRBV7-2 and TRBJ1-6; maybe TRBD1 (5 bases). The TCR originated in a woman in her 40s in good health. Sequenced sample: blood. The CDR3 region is CASSLAGRLGGSPLHF. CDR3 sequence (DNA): TGTGCCAGCAGCTTAGCGGGGAGGCTTGGGGGTTCACCCCTCCACTTT.